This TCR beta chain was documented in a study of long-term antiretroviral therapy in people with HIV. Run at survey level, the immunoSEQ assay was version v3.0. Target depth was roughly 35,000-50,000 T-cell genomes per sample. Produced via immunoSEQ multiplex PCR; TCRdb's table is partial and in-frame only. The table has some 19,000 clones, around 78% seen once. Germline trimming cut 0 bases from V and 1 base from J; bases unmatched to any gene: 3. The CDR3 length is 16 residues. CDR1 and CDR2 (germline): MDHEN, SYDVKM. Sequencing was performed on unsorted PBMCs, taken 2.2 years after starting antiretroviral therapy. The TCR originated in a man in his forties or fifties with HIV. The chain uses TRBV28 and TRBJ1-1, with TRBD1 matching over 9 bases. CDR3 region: CASSLWTGGRNTEAFF. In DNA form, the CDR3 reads TGTGCCAGCAGTTTATGGACAGGGGGGAGGAACACTGAAGCTTTCTTT.